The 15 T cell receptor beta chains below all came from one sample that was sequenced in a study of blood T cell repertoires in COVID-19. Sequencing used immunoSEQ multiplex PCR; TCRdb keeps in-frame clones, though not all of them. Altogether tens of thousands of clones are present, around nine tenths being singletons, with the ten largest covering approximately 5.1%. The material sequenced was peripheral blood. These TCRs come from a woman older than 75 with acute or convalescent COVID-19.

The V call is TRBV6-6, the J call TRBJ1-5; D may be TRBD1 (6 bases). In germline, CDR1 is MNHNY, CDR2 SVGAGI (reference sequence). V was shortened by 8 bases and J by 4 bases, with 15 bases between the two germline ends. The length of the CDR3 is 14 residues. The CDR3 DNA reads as TGTGCCAGCGAGGAGGGGGGGATGAATCAGCCCCAGCATTTT. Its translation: CASEEGGMNQPQHF.

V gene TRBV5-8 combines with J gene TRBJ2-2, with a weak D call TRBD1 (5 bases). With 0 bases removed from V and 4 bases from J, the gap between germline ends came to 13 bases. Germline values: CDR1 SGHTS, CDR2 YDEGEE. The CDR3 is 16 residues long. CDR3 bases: TGTGCCAGCAGCTTGGCCCCAATTACAGGCACCGGGGAGCTGTTTTTT. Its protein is CASSLAPITGTGELFF.

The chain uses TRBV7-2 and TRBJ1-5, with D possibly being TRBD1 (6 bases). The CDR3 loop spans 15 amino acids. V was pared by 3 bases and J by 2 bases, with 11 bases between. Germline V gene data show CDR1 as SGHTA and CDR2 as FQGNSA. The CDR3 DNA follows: TGTGCCAGCAGCTTCAGGGGTAGGGGCAATCAGCCCCAGCATTTT. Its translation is CASSFRGRGNQPQHF.

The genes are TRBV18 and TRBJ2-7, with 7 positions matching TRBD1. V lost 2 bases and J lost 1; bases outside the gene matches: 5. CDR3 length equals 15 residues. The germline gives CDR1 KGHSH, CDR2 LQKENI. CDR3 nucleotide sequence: TGTGCCAGCTCACCAGCCGGGACAGCTTCCTACGAGCAGTACTTC. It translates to CASSPAGTASYEQYF.

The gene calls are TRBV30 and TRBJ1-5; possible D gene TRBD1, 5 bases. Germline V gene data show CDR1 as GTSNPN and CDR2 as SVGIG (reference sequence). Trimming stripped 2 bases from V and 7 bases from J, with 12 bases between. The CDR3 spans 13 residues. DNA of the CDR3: TGTGCCTGGAGTTCAGGGAGGGAGCAGCCCCAGCATTTT. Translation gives CAWSSGREQPQHF.

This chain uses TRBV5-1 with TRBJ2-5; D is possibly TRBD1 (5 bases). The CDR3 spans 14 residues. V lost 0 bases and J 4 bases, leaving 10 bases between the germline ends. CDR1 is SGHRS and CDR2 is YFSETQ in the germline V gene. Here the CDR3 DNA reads TGCGCCAGCAGCTTGGGTCAGGGCCTAGAGACCCAGTACTTC. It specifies CASSLGQGLETQYF.

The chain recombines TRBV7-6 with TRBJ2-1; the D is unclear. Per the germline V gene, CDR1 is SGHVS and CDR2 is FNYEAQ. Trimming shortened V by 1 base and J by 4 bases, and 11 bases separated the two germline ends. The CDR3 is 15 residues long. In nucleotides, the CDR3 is TGTGCCAGCAGCTTAGGGGCAGAATCTTACAATGAGCAGTTCTTC. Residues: CASSLGAESYNEQFF.

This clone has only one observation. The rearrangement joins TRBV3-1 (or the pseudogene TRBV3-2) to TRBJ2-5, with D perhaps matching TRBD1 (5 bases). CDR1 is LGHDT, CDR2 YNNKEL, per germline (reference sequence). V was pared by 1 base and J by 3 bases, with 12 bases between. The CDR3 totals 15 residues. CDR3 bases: TGTGCCAGCAGCCAAGGACCCTCAGGGAAAGAGACCCAGTACTTC. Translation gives CASSQGPSGKETQYF.

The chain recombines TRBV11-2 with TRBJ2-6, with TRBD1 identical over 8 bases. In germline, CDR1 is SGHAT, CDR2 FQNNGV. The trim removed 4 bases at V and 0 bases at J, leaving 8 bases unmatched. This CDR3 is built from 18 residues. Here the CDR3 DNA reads TGTGCCAGCAGCTCAAGCGGACAGGGCCTCTCTGGGGCCAACGTCCTGACTTTC. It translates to CASSSSGQGLSGANVLTF.

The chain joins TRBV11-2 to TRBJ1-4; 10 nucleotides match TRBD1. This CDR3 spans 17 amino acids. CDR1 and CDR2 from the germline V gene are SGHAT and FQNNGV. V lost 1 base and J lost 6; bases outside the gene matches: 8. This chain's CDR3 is CASSLGLRQGADEKLFF. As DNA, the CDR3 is TGTGCCAGCAGCTTAGGTCTTAGACAGGGGGCTGATGAAAAACTGTTTTTT.

The CDR3 reads CASSLEGSNEKLFF. The CDR3 nucleotides read TGTGCCAGCAGTTTGGAGGGGAGTAATGAAAAACTGTTTTTT. V gene TRBV28 combines with J gene TRBJ1-4; possibly TRBD1 for D (5 bases). In germline, CDR1 is MDHEN, CDR2 SYDVKM. This CDR3 has 14 amino acids. V lost 3 bases and J lost 4, with 9 bases in between.

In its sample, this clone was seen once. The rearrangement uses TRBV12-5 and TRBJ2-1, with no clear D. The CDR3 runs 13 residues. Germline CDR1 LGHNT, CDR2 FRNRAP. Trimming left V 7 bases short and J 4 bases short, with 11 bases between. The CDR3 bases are TGTGCTAGTGCCGGATGGGCTTACAATGAGCAGTTCTTC. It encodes CASAGWAYNEQFF. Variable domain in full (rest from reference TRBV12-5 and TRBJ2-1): DARVTQTPRHKVTEMGQEVTMRCQPILGHNTVFWYRQTMMQGLELLAYFRNRAPLDDSGMPKDRFSAEMPDATLATLKIQPSEPRDSAVYFCASAGWAYNEQFFGPGTRLTVL.

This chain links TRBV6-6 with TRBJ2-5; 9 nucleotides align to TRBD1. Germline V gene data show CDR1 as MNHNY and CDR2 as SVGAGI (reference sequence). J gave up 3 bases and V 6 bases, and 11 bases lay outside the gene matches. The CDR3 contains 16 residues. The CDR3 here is CASRFNRGLNEETQYF. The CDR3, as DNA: TGTGCCAGCAGGTTTAACAGGGGGCTAAACGAAGAGACCCAGTACTTC.

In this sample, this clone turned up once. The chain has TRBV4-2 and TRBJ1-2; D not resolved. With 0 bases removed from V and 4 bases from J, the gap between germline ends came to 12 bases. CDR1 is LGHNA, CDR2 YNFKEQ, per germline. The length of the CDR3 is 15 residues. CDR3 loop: CASSQEASSSYGYTF. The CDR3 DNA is TGTGCCAGCAGCCAAGAAGCCTCCTCCTCCTATGGCTACACCTTC.

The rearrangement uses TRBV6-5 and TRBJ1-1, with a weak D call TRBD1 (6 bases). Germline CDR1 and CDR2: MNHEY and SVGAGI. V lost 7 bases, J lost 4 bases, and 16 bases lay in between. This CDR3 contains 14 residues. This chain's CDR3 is CASTTGWVGTEAFF. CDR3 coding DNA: TGTGCCAGCACCACAGGGTGGGTGGGCACTGAAGCTTTCTTT.